These 32 T cell receptor beta chains originate from one sample sequenced in a study of OX40 agonist ivuxolimab in advanced cancers. Data came from immunoSEQ multiplex PCR; TCRdb stores just in-frame clones and leaves some out. This table has 60,000 to 90,000 clones, around nine tenths appearing once. Material: CD4+ or CD8+ T cells sorted from blood, obtained in a trial of the OX40 agonist ivuxolimab. These receptor sequences come from an adult with an advanced solid tumor such as melanoma, head and neck, liver or kidney cancer.

J is TRBJ1-3 and V is TRBV28, with no clear D. The CDR3 is made up of 12 amino acids. CDR1 is MDHEN, CDR2 SYDVKM, per germline. The ends were cut back, 6 bases at V and 4 bases at J, with 7 bases in the middle. The CDR3 DNA is TGTGCCAGCAGACGAGGAGGAAACACCATATATTTT. Its protein is CASRRGGNTIYF. Complete variable domain (other parts from reference TRBV28 and TRBJ1-3): DVKVTQSSRYLVKRTGEKVFLECVQDMDHENMFWYRQDPGLGLRLIYFSYDVKMKEKGDIPEGYSVSREKKERFSLILESASTNQTSMYLCASRRGGNTIYFGEGSWLTVV.

This chain connects TRBV5-1 to TRBJ2-3; 10 bases agree with TRBD2. V shed 4 bases, J shed 4 bases, and the junction held 3 bases outside the gene matches. Germline V CDR1 and CDR2: SGHRS, YFSETQ. This CDR3 spans 14 amino acids. The CDR3 sequence is CASSGTSAADTQYF. CDR3 DNA: TGCGCCAGCAGCGGGACTAGCGCGGCAGATACGCAGTATTTT.

The rearrangement uses TRBV28 and TRBJ2-7, with D possibly matching TRBD1 (6 bases). Trimming stripped 7 bases from V and 7 bases from J, with 17 bases between. This CDR3 contains 13 residues. Germline loops: CDR1 MDHEN, CDR2 SYDVKM. The CDR3 DNA is TGTGCCAGCACCCCGGGGACACCTCCGGAGCAGTACTTC. Protein sequence: CASTPGTPPEQYF.

V usage is TRBV29-1 and J usage is TRBJ1-1; 9 positions match TRBD1. The V segment lost 2 bases and the J segment 4 bases; nucleotides outside the gene matches: 5. Germline lookup yields CDR1 SQVTM and CDR2 ANQGSEA. The CDR3 extends over 14 amino acids. CDR3 coding DNA: TGCAGCGTTGAAAGGAAGACAGGGGGCACTGAAGCTTTCTTT. Translated: CSVERKTGGTEAFF.

The chain is built from TRBV7-9 and TRBJ2-7, with D perhaps TRBD1 (6 bases). CDR1 SEHNR and CDR2 FQNEAQ come from the germline V gene (reference sequence). Trimming cost V 5 bases and J 2 bases, with 13 bases left between them. The CDR3 runs to 14 residues. CDR3 residues: CASSNQDRTYEQYF. Here the CDR3 DNA reads TGTGCCAGCAGCAACCAGGACAGAACCTACGAGCAGTACTTC.

The chain joins TRBV9 to TRBJ2-2; TRBD2 matches 7 bases. This CDR3 spans 17 amino acids. Germline CDR1 is SGDLS and CDR2 is YYNGEE. The V segment lost 0 bases and the J segment 1 base; nucleotides outside the gene matches: 6. CDR3 amino acids: CASSVGYSGMNTGELFF. Written as DNA, the CDR3 is TGTGCCAGCAGCGTAGGTTACAGCGGGATGAACACCGGGGAGCTGTTTTTT.

The rearrangement joins TRBV10-3 to TRBJ2-2; TRBD1 might be the D (6 bases). The CDR3 is 14 amino acids. The V end lost 7 bases, the J end lost 4 bases, and 13 bases lay between the germline ends. Germline values: CDR1 ENHRY, CDR2 SYGVKD. CDR3 nucleotides: TGTGCCATCACCGGGACAACGATCACCGGGGAGCTGTTTTTT. It is translated as CAITGTTITGELFF.

The genes are TRBV5-1 and TRBJ2-2; a weak D match, TRBD1 (6 bases). The CDR3 extends over 12 amino acids. The V and J ends lost 5 bases and 4 bases respectively, with 6 bases between them. Per germline, CDR1 SGHRS and CDR2 YFSETQ. The DNA of the CDR3 is TGCGCCAGCAGGACAGGCACCGGGGAGCTGTTTTTT. Translated, it gives CASRTGTGELFF.

The chain joins TRBV27 to TRBJ2-7; D not resolved. This CDR3 has 13 amino acids. V was pared by 8 bases and J by 6 bases, with 17 bases between. The V gene's germline CDR1 is MNHEY and CDR2 SMNVEV (reference sequence). In nucleotides, the CDR3 is TGTGCCAGCCTGATTCCCTGGTCTGTCGAGCAGTACTTC. Protein sequence: CASLIPWSVEQYF.

The chain recombines TRBV9 with TRBJ1-1; D is unclear. Looked up from germline, CDR1 is SGDLS and CDR2 is YYNGEE. The CDR3 contains 13 residues. V gave up 3 bases and J gave up 0 bases, with 6 bases separating them. DNA of the CDR3: TGTGCCAGCAGCGGATCTTTGAACACTGAAGCTTTCTTT. This translates into CASSGSLNTEAFF.

The genes are TRBV5-1 and TRBJ2-7; TRBD2 matches at 8 bases. Trimming took 5 bases from V and 0 from J; bases not matched to a gene: 4. The CDR3 runs to 14 residues. Germline V lookup: CDR1 SGHRS, CDR2 YFSETQ. The chain's CDR3 is CASSPGTSSYEQYF. As DNA, the CDR3 is TGCGCCAGCAGTCCCGGGACTAGCTCCTACGAGCAGTACTTC.

The rearrangement links TRBV20-1 to TRBJ2-3; no clear D. Germline-derived CDR1 and CDR2 are DFQATT and SNEGSKA (reference sequence). V was clipped by 1 base and J by 4 bases, with 3 bases between them. The CDR3 covers 11 residues. Written as DNA, the CDR3 is TGCAGTGCTAGAGGGCCAGATACGCAGTATTTT. Its translation: CSARGPDTQYF.

The rearrangement joins TRBV27 to TRBJ1-4, with D perhaps matching TRBD1 (5 bases). The CDR3 is 15 residues long. Trimming pared 4 bases from V and 7 bases from J, leaving 16 bases between. Germline assignment: CDR1 MNHEY and CDR2 SMNVEV (reference sequence). The CDR3 region is CASSSGTQGSEKLFF. DNA of the CDR3: TGTGCCAGCAGTTCTGGGACCCAAGGAAGTGAAAAACTGTTTTTT.

The genes are TRBV30 and TRBJ2-3; 8 bases match TRBD1. The junction had 8 bases not matched to a gene; V was cut back by 2 bases and J by 7 bases. The CDR3 is 14 residues long. Germline V gives CDR1 GTSNPN, CDR2 SVGIG (reference sequence). DNA for the CDR3: TGTGCCTGGAGTTCGGGACAGGCTATACATACGCAGTATTTT. The encoded protein is CAWSSGQAIHTQYF.

The chain uses TRBV28 and TRBJ1-2; 7 bases fit TRBD1. Germline values: CDR1 MDHEN, CDR2 SYDVKM. Trimming at V came to 6 bases and at J to 6 bases, leaving 13 bases not matched to a gene. This CDR3 region has 15 residues. CDR3 nucleotide sequence: TGTGCCAGCAGCCCCCCAGGGGGATACGGGGATGGCTACACCTTC. This encodes CASSPPGGYGDGYTF.

In this sample, this clone turned up once. This sequence joins TRBV13 and TRBJ2-3; 11 bases line up with TRBD1. In germline, CDR1 is PRHDT, CDR2 FYEKMQ (reference sequence). The V and J ends lost 5 bases and 5 bases, in that order; junction bases with no gene match: 9. CDR3 length: 16 residues. The chain's CDR3 is CASSPGQGAPGDTQYF. In DNA form, the CDR3 reads TGTGCCAGCAGCCCCGGACAGGGGGCGCCGGGAGATACGCAGTATTTT.

This clone was seen once. The chain has TRBV27 and TRBJ1-2, with TRBD1 as a possible D gene (6 bases). V gave up 5 bases and J gave up 8 bases, with 15 bases separating them. CDR1 and CDR2 from the germline V gene are MNHEY and SMNVEV (reference sequence). This CDR3 is built from 13 residues. Here the CDR3 reads CASSLQGGAGYTF. CDR3 coding DNA: TGTGCCAGCAGTCTACAAGGGGGGGCCGGCTACACCTTC.

The J gene is TRBJ2-1, the V gene TRBV7-9, with 10 positions matching TRBD2. V gave up 4 bases and J gave up 9 bases; unmatched junction bases: 3. The CDR3 is 13 amino acids. Germline V gene sequence: CDR1 SEHNR, CDR2 FQNEAQ (reference sequence). The CDR3 DNA reads as TGTGCCAGCAGCTCCCAGCGGGAGGGTGAGCAGTTCTTC. It codes for CASSSQREGEQFF.

This sequence joins TRBV6-5 and TRBJ1-2; possibly TRBD1 for D (6 bases). V lost 6 bases, J lost 4 bases, and 15 bases lay in between. The CDR3 spans 14 residues. Germline V CDR1 and CDR2: MNHEY, SVGAGI. DNA for the CDR3: TGTGCCAGCAGCCCCGGGTCAGGGGCCTATGGCTACACCTTC. This gives the protein CASSPGSGAYGYTF.

The chain uses TRBV7-3 and TRBJ2-3, with D tentatively TRBD1 (6 bases). V was shortened by 5 bases and J by 0 bases, with 9 bases between the two germline ends. Germline V gene lookup returns CDR1 SGHTA and CDR2 FQGTGA. CDR3 length equals 14 residues. The chain's CDR3 is CASSLTGSTDTQYF. CDR3 bases: TGTGCCAGCAGCCTGACAGGTAGCACAGATACGCAGTATTTT.

The chain combines TRBV19 with TRBJ1-1; tentatively, D is TRBD1 (6 bases). This CDR3 is built from 14 residues. Germline V gives CDR1 LNHDA, CDR2 SQIVND (reference sequence). V lost 3 bases to trimming and J lost 5 bases, with 13 bases between them. Here the CDR3 reads CASSMTGPKTEAFF. In DNA, the CDR3 is TGTGCCAGTAGTATGACAGGTCCGAAGACTGAAGCTTTCTTT.

The CDR3 DNA reads as TGTGCCAGCAGCGAAATGGCGGGGACCGGGGAGCTGTTTTTT. Its protein is CASSEMAGTGELFF. The gene calls are TRBV7-9 and TRBJ2-2; maybe TRBD2 (6 bases). The germline V gene has CDR1 SEHNR and CDR2 FQNEAQ (reference sequence). The CDR3 is 14 residues long. With 5 bases removed from V and 5 bases from J, the gap between germline ends came to 12 bases.

This chain joins TRBV6-1 and TRBJ2-7, with D perhaps given as TRBD1 or TRBD2 (5 bases each). V lost 1 base, J lost 7 bases, and 14 bases lay in between. Germline assignment: CDR1 MNHNS and CDR2 SASEGT. The CDR3 has 14 residues. Here the CDR3 DNA reads TGTGCCAGCAGTGAAGTCAGGGTCCGCGGGGAGCAGTACTTC. Translation: CASSEVRVRGEQYF.

This chain connects TRBV5-1 to TRBJ1-1; D unclear. The V and J ends lost 0 bases and 1 base respectively, with 4 bases between them. This CDR3 region has 13 residues. Germline values: CDR1 SGHRS, CDR2 YFSETQ. The CDR3 region has the DNA TGCGCCAGCAGCTTGGAGGAGAACACTGAAGCTTTCTTT. Protein sequence: CASSLEENTEAFF.

The chain uses TRBV27 and TRBJ1-2; 7 positions match TRBD1. V was clipped by 5 bases and J by 4 bases; unmatched bases: 10. CDR3 length: 15 amino acids. Germline lookup yields CDR1 MNHEY and CDR2 SMNVEV (reference sequence). In nucleotides, the CDR3 is TGTGCCAGCAGTGCCCGACAGGGATGGGCCTATGGCTACACCTTC. Amino acids: CASSARQGWAYGYTF.

In its sample, this clone was seen once. The rearrangement joins TRBV30 to TRBJ2-5; TRBD2 aligns across 9 bases. CDR3 length equals 15 residues. Trimming at V came to 2 bases and at J to 7 bases, leaving 11 bases not matched to a gene. Germline V gives CDR1 GTSNPN, CDR2 SVGIG (reference sequence). The CDR3 DNA follows: TGTGCCTGGAGTCGGGTAGCGGGAGTTGGGGGGACCCAGTACTTC. Its translation is CAWSRVAGVGGTQYF.

The chain uses TRBV4-1 and TRBJ2-1, with D possibly TRBD2 on 5 matching bases. Trimming cost V 1 base and J 4 bases, with 11 bases left between them. This CDR3 spans 15 amino acids. The germline gives CDR1 MGHRA, CDR2 YSYEKL. CDR3 DNA sequence: TGCGCCAGCAGCCAAGGTAGCGCCCTTTACAATGAGCAGTTCTTC. Translating it yields CASSQGSALYNEQFF.

The chain employs TRBV4-3 and TRBJ2-7; D ambiguous. V was clipped by 4 bases and J by 6 bases, with 19 bases between them. CDR1 LGHNA and CDR2 YSLEER come from the germline V gene. The CDR3 covers 15 residues. The CDR3 here is CASSPHRLDRCEQYF. CDR3 sequence (DNA): TGCGCCAGCAGCCCCCATCGTTTAGACCGGTGCGAGCAGTACTTC.

V and J are TRBV28 and TRBJ2-7; 8 bases line up with TRBD2. The CDR3 contains 14 residues. Trimming removed 5 bases from V and 9 bases from J; junction bases left unmatched: 12. Germline V lookup: CDR1 MDHEN, CDR2 SYDVKM. The CDR3 bases are TGTGCCAGCAGTCCCCCGGGAGGGGAGCAATGGCAGTACTTC. Translating gives CASSPPGGEQWQYF.

A single count supports this clone. The CDR3 DNA is TGCGCCAGCAGCTTCGGATTGGGGGCCTACGAGCAGTACTTC. It translates to CASSFGLGAYEQYF. V is TRBV5-1 and J is TRBJ2-7; D assignment may be TRBD1 or TRBD2 (5 bases each). Germline CDR1 SGHRS, CDR2 YFSETQ. V lost 2 bases to trimming and J lost 2 bases, with 11 bases between them. This CDR3 comprises 14 residues.

The chain links TRBV15 to TRBJ1-3; 10 nucleotides agree with TRBD1. The CDR3 is made up of 16 amino acids. Trimming at V came to 5 bases and at J to 4 bases, leaving 8 bases not matched to a gene. Germline values: CDR1 LNHNV, CDR2 YYDKDF (reference sequence). The CDR3 DNA sequence: TGTGCCACCAGCGCAATCGACAGGGGGCCCGGAAACACCATATATTTT. It specifies CATSAIDRGPGNTIYF.

The chain links TRBV6-6 to TRBJ1-1; D not resolved. The CDR3 consists of 14 residues. V dropped 4 bases and J dropped 7 bases, with 16 bases sitting between them. The germline gives CDR1 MNHNY, CDR2 SVGAGI (reference sequence). CDR3 in DNA: TGTGCCAGCAGTTCTCCGCCAGAGGCCCTTGAAGCTTTCTTT. This encodes CASSSPPEALEAFF.